The clone carrying this T cell receptor beta chain has a handful of counts. Through a sample-barcoded 5' primer and a J-beta primer mix, a second PCR was run for roughly 7 to 12 cycles. TCRdb ran MiXCR on the 5' RACE reads and lists one entry per CDR3 protein. The table includes around 1,000,000 distinct CDR3 sequences, more than 30% detected once. These data belong to a study of blood T cells in healthy people across ages. The CDR3 consists of 16 residues. The germline CDR1 and CDR2 sequences are LNHNV and YYDKDF (reference sequence). Trimming stripped 1 base from V and 0 bases from J, with 10 bases between.

This sequence joins TRBV15 and TRBJ1-3, with no clear D. Sample: blood. The receptor comes from a man in his late teens or twenties in good health. CDR3 sequence reads: CATSRVPGSSGNTIYF. CDR3 coding DNA: TGTGCCACCAGCAGAGTTCCTGGGAGCTCTGGAAACACCATATATTTT.